This TCR beta chain was identified during a study of immune evolution from preneoplasia to lung adenocarcinoma. Study information: HLA loss of heterozygosity: under 7.5% AIS, about 15% MIA, approximately 31% ADC, none AAH.

Germline CDR1 and CDR2: LGHNA and YNFKEQ. There are 15 residues in the CDR3. V was shortened by 5 bases and J by 9 bases, with 19 bases between the two germline ends. Generated by immunoSEQ multiplex PCR, the TCRdb table keeps only in-frame clones and is missing some. The repertoire holds approximately 4,700 clones, with approximately 90% as singletons. Notes on this clone: The antigen is undetermined.

Findings and caveats of the study: Later-stage lesions seemingly showed higher T cell density and diversity than normal lung.

J is TRBJ2-2 and V is TRBV4-2; D perhaps matches TRBD2 (6 bases). What was sequenced was FFPE invasive lung adenocarcinoma tissue. This sequence originates from a person in their fifties with lung adenocarcinoma. Written as DNA, the CDR3 is TGTGCCAGCAGCTCCTCGTGGGGGGAGAGGCGGGAGCTGTTTTTT. It translates to CASSSSWGERRELFF.